Following are 18 T cell receptor beta chains from one sample sequenced in a study of T cell changes during pregnancy in multiple sclerosis. Libraries were prepared by immunoSEQ multiplex PCR; TCRdb keeps only in-frame clonotypes and omits some of them. Among tens of thousands of clones listed, around 94% were seen once. Sample: peripheral blood, taken in the second trimester of pregnancy. Every receptor here comes from a female donor in good health, enrolled as a control in a pregnancy study.

There are a few counts of this clone. The chain uses TRBV6-6 and TRBJ1-2, with D hard to call. The V gene lost 6 bases and the J gene lost 4 bases, with 9 bases spanning the gap. Germline CDR1 reads MNHNY; CDR2 reads SVGAGI (reference sequence). CDR3 length: 12 amino acids. CDR3 protein: CASSSGPYGYTF. The CDR3 bases are TGTGCCAGCAGCTCTGGGCCCTATGGCTACACCTTC.

This sequence joins TRBV30 and TRBJ2-5, with D uncertain. The CDR3 spans 14 residues. CDR1 and CDR2 from the germline V gene are GTSNPN and SVGIG (reference sequence). V lost 5 bases and J lost 7, with 20 bases in between. The CDR3 is CAWSSSSPAVTQYF. The CDR3, as DNA: TGTGCCTGGTCCTCCTCAAGTCCCGCGGTGACCCAGTACTTC.

The CDR3 loop is CASSQEARAEAFF. CDR3 nucleotides: TGTGCCAGCAGCCAAGAAGCGAGGGCTGAAGCTTTCTTT. V usage is TRBV14 and J usage is TRBJ1-1; D not certain. Between the trimmed V and J ends, which lost 0 bases and 6 bases, there was a span of 8 bases. This CDR3 comprises 13 residues. Germline lookup yields CDR1 SGHDN and CDR2 FVKESK.

The chain uses TRBV18 and TRBJ2-1, with a possible D match to TRBD1 (5 bases). The germline V gene has CDR1 KGHSH and CDR2 LQKENI. This CDR3 spans 14 amino acids. V lost 6 bases, J lost 2 bases, and 11 bases lay in between. The CDR3, as DNA: TGTGCCAGCTCCAAGAGACAGCCCTACAATGAGCAGTTCTTC. Its protein product is CASSKRQPYNEQFF.

The V call is TRBV19, the J call TRBJ2-7, with TRBD1 as a possible D gene (6 bases). Trimming pared 3 bases from V and 9 bases from J, leaving 15 bases between. The CDR3 has 13 amino acids. CDR1 LNHDA and CDR2 SQIVND come from the germline V gene (reference sequence). Here the CDR3 DNA reads TGTGCCAGTAGTATGGGGGCCCCGAGGGGGCAGTACTTC. Its translation is CASSMGAPRGQYF.

The chain has TRBV7-9 and TRBJ1-4, with TRBD1 matching 7 bases. This CDR3 has 17 amino acids. The germline gives CDR1 SEHNR, CDR2 FQNEAQ (reference sequence). J lost 4 bases, V lost 5 bases, and 13 bases had no gene match. CDR3 sequence: CASSVYRGRGLNEKLFF. The CDR3 nucleotides are TGTGCCAGCAGCGTGTATAGGGGGCGCGGGCTTAATGAAAAACTGTTTTTT.

V gene TRBV5-8 combines with J gene TRBJ1-2; 7 bases match TRBD1. V lost 5 bases to trimming and J lost 3 bases; unmatched junction nucleotides: 7. CDR3 length: 14 amino acids. Germline V gene data show CDR1 as SGHTS and CDR2 as YDEGEE. This CDR3 is CASRSRQGDYGYTF. For the CDR3, the DNA is TGTGCCAGCAGGTCAAGACAGGGAGACTATGGCTACACCTTC.

The chain links TRBV5-8 to TRBJ1-2; D is uncertain. From germline, CDR1 is SGHTS and CDR2 YDEGEE. The V and J ends lost 0 bases and 5 bases respectively, with 8 bases between them. This CDR3 has 13 residues. The CDR3 DNA sequence: TGTGCCAGCAGCTTGGCCGGGTCATATGGCTACACCTTC. It specifies CASSLAGSYGYTF.

V is TRBV27 and J is TRBJ1-6; the match to TRBD1 covers 9 bases. CDR3 length equals 15 residues. The V and J ends lost 5 bases and 10 bases, in that order; junction bases with no gene match: 9. The V gene's germline CDR1 is MNHEY and CDR2 SMNVEV (reference sequence). In nucleotides, the CDR3 is TGTGCCAGCAGTACCTCGACAGGGGGGGACTCACCCCTCCACTTT. This encodes CASSTSTGGDSPLHF.

V usage is TRBV14 and J usage is TRBJ1-1, with D tentatively TRBD1 (6 bases). Per germline, CDR1 SGHDN and CDR2 FVKESK. Trimming removed 1 base at V and 4 bases at J, with 10 bases between. This CDR3 spans 14 amino acids. The CDR3 bases are TGTGCCAGCAGCCAAGCAGGGGTTCTCACTGAAGCTTTCTTT. Translating gives CASSQAGVLTEAFF.

V usage is TRBV13 and J usage is TRBJ2-5, with D unclear. Trimming shortened V by 0 bases and J by 2 bases, and 7 bases separated the two germline ends. The CDR3 runs to 14 residues. CDR1 is PRHDT, CDR2 FYEKMQ, per germline (reference sequence). Written as DNA, the CDR3 is TGTGCCAGCAGCTTAGGTTACAAACAAGAGACCCAGTACTTC. Translating it yields CASSLGYKQETQYF.

V is TRBV4-3 and J is TRBJ1-6; no firm D call. The CDR3 has 15 residues. The V end lost 3 bases, the J end lost 7 bases, and 13 bases lay between the germline ends. CDR1 and CDR2 (germline): LGHNA, YSLEER. The CDR3 DNA follows: TGCGCCAGCAGCCAGTTGGGAGGGCGGAATTCACCCCTCCACTTT. This encodes CASSQLGGRNSPLHF.

The V gene is TRBV7-9, the J gene TRBJ2-7; weak D call: TRBD1 (6 bases). V lost 2 bases to trimming and J lost 0 bases, with 11 bases between them. The CDR3 is made up of 15 amino acids. CDR1 and CDR2 (germline): SEHNR, FQNEAQ (reference sequence). CDR3 sequence reads: CASSLSQGSSYEQYF. The CDR3 bases are TGTGCCAGCAGCTTATCCCAGGGGAGCTCCTACGAGCAGTACTTC.

This clone has a single count. One junction end does not reproduce the germline sequence, and a read error may be involved. This rearrangement joins TRBV5-3 to TRBJ1-2; the D gene is possibly TRBD1 (5 bases). TRBV5-3 is an open reading frame whose function is uncertain. The CDR3 is 14 amino acids. CDR3 DNA: TGTGCCAGAGGCTTACAGGCCAGGAACTATGGCTACACCTTC. Residues: CARGLQARNYGYTF.

This rearrangement joins TRBV18 to TRBJ2-2, with a weak D call TRBD1 (6 bases). The CDR3 has 14 amino acids. The germline gives CDR1 KGHSH, CDR2 LQKENI. V was pared by 4 bases and J by 1 base, with 7 bases between. The CDR3 bases are TGTGCCAGCTCACGGGGACAGAACACCGGGGAGCTGTTTTTT. It encodes CASSRGQNTGELFF.

J is TRBJ2-7 and V is TRBV7-3, with D possibly being TRBD2 (5 bases). The germline V gene encodes CDR1 SGHTA and CDR2 FQGTGA. This CDR3 has 17 amino acids. V was shortened by 0 bases and J by 1 base, with 16 bases between the two germline ends. The CDR3 DNA is TGTGCCAGCAGCTTAACAGGGAGCACTGGACGTTCCTACGAGCAGTACTTC. It is translated as CASSLTGSTGRSYEQYF.

The V gene is TRBV9, the J gene TRBJ1-1, with D unresolved. This CDR3 has 15 residues. V shed 1 base and J shed 4 bases, with 14 bases lying between them. Germline CDR1 reads SGDLS; CDR2 reads YYNGEE. As DNA, the CDR3 is TGTGCCAGCAGCGTAAGGGAGGGCCGGTTCACTGAAGCTTTCTTT. Its translation: CASSVREGRFTEAFF. Using reference TRBV9 and TRBJ1-1 for the parts outside the CDR3, the full variable domain is DSGVTQTPKHLITATGQRVTLRCSPRSGDLSVYWYQQSLDQGLQFLIQYYNGEERAKGNILERFSAQQFPDLHSELNLSSLELGDSALYFCASSVREGRFTEAFFGQGTRLTVV.

CDR3 nucleotide sequence: TGTGCCAGCAGTTTAAACAATTTTGTGGGTAGGGGTGAAAAACTGTTTTTT. It yields the protein CASSLNNFVGRGEKLFF. The rearrangement links TRBV28 to TRBJ1-4; perhaps TRBD1 as D (5 bases). Germline assignment: CDR1 MDHEN and CDR2 SYDVKM. This CDR3 spans 17 amino acids. The V end lost 2 bases, the J end lost 7 bases, and 20 bases lay between the germline ends.